Included here is one TCR beta chain sequence, with context. RNA transcripts were the template for amplifying TCR beta CDR3 regions. During a first-round RT-PCR of the TCR CDR3, the HTBI primer set was used. MiXCR, applied by TCRdb to the multiplex PCR reads, yields one record per CDR3 protein. The sample has 660,000 or so distinct CDR3 sequences; less than 25% are singletons. This sample is part of a study of T cells in Graves' hyperthyroidism and ophthalmopathy. The receptor was isolated from a man under 40 with Graves' ophthalmopathy. The specimen was blood.

CDR3 in amino acids: CSVPRAGGRTSGRGSQFF. The CDR3 nucleotides read TGCAGCGTCCCTAGGGCAGGGGGTAGGACTAGCGGGAGGGGTTCCCAGTTCTTC. This sequence joins TRBV29-1 and TRBJ2-1; 15 bases agree with TRBD2. The germline V gene has CDR1 SQVTM and CDR2 ANQGSEA. The length of the CDR3 is 18 residues. V shed 6 bases, J shed 13 bases, and the junction held 22 bases outside the gene matches.